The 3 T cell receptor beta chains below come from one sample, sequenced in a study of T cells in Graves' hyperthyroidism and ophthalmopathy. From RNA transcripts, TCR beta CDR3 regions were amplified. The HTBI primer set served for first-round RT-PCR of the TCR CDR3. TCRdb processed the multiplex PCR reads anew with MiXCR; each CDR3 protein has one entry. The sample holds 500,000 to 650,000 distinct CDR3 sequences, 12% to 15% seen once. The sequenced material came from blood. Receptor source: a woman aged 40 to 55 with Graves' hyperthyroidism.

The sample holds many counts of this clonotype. Written as DNA, the CDR3 is TGTGCCAGCAGCGGGAGTTGGTCCTACGAGCAGTACTTC. Protein: CASSGSWSYEQYF. This chain links TRBV2 with TRBJ2-7, with D perhaps TRBD2 (6 bases). Trimming pared 6 bases from V and 1 base from J, leaving 10 bases between. This CDR3 is 13 amino acids long. CDR1 SNHLY and CDR2 FYNNEI come from the germline V gene.

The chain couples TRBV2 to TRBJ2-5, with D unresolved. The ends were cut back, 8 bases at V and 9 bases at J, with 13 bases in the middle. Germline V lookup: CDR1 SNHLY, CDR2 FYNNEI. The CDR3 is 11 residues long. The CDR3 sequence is CASYVGWSQYF. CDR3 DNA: TGTGCCAGCTACGTCGGCTGGTCCCAGTACTTC.

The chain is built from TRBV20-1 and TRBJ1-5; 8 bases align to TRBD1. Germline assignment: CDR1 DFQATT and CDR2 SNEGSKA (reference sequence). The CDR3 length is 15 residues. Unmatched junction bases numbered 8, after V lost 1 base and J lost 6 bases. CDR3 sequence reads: CSARGPTGVSQPQHF. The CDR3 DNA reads TGCAGTGCTAGAGGCCCGACAGGGGTAAGTCAGCCCCAGCATTTT.